The TCR beta chain described here comes from a study of graft-versus-host responses after intestinal transplantation. Libraries were prepared by immunoSEQ multiplex PCR; TCRdb keeps only in-frame clonotypes and omits some of them. The repertoire consists of 10,000 to 14,000 clones, with approximately 76% occurring once and the leading ten covering 10%. The V end lost 10 bases, the J end lost 0 bases, and 12 bases lay between the germline ends. This CDR3 spans 13 amino acids. Germline V CDR1 and CDR2: SGHNT, YENEEA. Lymphocytes from graft epithelium and lamina propria were isolated. The chain uses TRBV11-3 and TRBJ1-2; possible D gene TRBD1, 6 bases. The sample was ileum tissue, taken 23 days after intestinal transplant. The receptor was derived from a human patient who received an intestinal transplant, so some T cells may come from the graft donor. CDR3 nucleotides: TGTGCCATCCGGCAGGGGCCTAACTATGGCTACACCTTC. Amino acid sequence: CAIRQGPNYGYTF.